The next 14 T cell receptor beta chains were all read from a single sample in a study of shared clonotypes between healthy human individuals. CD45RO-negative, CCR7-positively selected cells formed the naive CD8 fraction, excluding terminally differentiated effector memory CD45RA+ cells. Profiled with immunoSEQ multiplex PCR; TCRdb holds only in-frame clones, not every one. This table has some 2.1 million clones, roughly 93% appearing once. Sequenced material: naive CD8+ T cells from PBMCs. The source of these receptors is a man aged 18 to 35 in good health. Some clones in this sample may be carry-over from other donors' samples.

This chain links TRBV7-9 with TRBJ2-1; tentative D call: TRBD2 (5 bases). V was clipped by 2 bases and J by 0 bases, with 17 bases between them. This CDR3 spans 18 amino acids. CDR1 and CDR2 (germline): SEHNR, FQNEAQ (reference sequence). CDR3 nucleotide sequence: TGTGCCAGCAGCTTATTTACTTTCGGGGATAGCTCCTACAATGAGCAGTTCTTC. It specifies CASSLFTFGDSSYNEQFF.

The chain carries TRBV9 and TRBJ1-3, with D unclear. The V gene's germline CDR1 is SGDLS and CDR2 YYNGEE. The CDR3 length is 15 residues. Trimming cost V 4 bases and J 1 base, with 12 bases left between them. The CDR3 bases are TGTGCCAGCAGCCCAGCCCGCATATCTGGAAACACCATATATTTT. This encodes CASSPARISGNTIYF.

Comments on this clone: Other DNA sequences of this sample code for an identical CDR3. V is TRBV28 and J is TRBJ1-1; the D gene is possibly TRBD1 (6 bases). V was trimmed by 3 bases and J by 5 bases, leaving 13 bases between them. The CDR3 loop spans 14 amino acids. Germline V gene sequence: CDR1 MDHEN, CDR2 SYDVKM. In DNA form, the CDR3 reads TGTGCCAGCAGTTTCCCGGGGGCAAGGACTGAAGCTTTCTTT. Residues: CASSFPGARTEAFF.

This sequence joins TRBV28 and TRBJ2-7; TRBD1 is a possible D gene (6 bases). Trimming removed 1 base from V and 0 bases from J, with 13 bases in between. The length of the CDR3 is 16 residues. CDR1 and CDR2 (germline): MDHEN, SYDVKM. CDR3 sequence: CASSLSPRDISYEQYF. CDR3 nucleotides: TGTGCCAGCAGTTTATCCCCGAGGGACATCTCCTACGAGCAGTACTTC.

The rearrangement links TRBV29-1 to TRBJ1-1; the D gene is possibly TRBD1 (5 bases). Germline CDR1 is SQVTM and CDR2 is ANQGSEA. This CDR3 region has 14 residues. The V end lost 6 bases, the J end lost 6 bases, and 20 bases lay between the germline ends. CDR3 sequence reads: CSVLSGQGGAEAFF. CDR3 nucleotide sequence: TGCAGCGTCCTCAGCGGGCAGGGTGGGGCTGAAGCTTTCTTT.

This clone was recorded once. This CDR3 reads CSVEGVRGSSGNTIYF. CDR3 coding DNA: TGCAGCGTTGAAGGTGTCCGGGGCAGCTCTGGAAACACCATATATTTT. The rearrangement joins TRBV29-1 to TRBJ1-3; tentatively, D is TRBD1 (5 bases). The CDR3 covers 16 residues. V lost 1 base and J 0 bases, leaving 13 bases between the germline ends. Germline CDR1 reads SQVTM; CDR2 reads ANQGSEA.

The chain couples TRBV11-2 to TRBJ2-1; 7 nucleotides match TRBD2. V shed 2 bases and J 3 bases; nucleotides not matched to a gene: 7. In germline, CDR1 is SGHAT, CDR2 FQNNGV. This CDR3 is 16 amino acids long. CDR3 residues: CASSLRLAAHYNEQFF. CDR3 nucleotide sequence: TGTGCCAGCAGCTTAAGGCTAGCGGCGCACTACAATGAGCAGTTCTTC.

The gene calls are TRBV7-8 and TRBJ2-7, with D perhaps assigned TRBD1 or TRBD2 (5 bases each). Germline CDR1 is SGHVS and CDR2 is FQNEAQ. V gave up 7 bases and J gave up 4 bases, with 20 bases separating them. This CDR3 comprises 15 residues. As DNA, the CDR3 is TGTGCCAGCACAAAAGGGACGGGTTGGGGGTACGAGCAGTACTTC. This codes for CASTKGTGWGYEQYF.

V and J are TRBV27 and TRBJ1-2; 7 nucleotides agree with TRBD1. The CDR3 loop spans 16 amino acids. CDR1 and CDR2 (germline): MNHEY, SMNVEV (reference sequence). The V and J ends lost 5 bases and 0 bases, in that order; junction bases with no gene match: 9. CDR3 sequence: CASSRTRTGANYGYTF. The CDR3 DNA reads TGTGCCAGCAGTCGAACCAGGACAGGAGCTAACTATGGCTACACCTTC.

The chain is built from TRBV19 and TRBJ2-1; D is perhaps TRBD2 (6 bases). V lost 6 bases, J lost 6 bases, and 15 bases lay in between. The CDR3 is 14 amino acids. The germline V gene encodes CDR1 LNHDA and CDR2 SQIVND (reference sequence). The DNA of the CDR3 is TGTGCCAGTAGCCCTATGGGGGGTGGCAATGAGCAGTTCTTC. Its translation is CASSPMGGGNEQFF. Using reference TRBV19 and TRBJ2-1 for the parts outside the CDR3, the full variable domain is DGGITQSPKYLFRKEGQNVTLSCEQNLNHDAMYWYRQDPGQGLRLIYYSQIVNDFQKGDIAEGYSVSREKKESFPLTVTSAQKNPTAFYLCASSPMGGGNEQFFGPGTRLTVL.

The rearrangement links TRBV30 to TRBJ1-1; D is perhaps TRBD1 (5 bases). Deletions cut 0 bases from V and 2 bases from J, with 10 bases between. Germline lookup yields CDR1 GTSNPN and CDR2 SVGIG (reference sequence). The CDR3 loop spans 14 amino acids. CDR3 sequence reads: CAWSVGRINTEAFF. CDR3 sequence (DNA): TGTGCCTGGAGTGTGGGACGGATAAACACTGAAGCTTTCTTT.

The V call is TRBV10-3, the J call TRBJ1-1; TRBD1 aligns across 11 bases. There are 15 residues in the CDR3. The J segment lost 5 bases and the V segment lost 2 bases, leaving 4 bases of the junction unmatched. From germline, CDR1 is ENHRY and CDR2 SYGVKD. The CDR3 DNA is TGTGCCATCAGTGAGGGGACAGGGGGTCGAACTGAAGCTTTCTTT. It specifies CAISEGTGGRTEAFF.

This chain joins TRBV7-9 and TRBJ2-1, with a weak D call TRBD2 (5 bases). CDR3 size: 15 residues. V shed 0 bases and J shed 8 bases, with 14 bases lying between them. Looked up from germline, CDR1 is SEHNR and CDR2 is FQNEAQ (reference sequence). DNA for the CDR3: TGTGCCAGCAGCTTAGCGCGTGTTAGCGACCATGAGCAGTTCTTC. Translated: CASSLARVSDHEQFF.

The CDR3 nucleotides are TGTGCCAGCAGCCCCTACGGGCGGGAGTTCCACGAGCAGTACTTC. It translates to CASSPYGREFHEQYF. The rearrangement uses TRBV9 and TRBJ2-7; TRBD2 matches 7 bases. The CDR3 consists of 15 residues. Germline CDR1 and CDR2: SGDLS and YYNGEE. Germline trimming cut 4 bases from V and 5 bases from J; bases unmatched to any gene: 12.